The T cell receptor beta chain described here comes from a study of T cell clonotyping in hematopoietic cell transplantation. Looking at the study overall: Pretransplant recipient samples were taken after cytoreduction. Study conclusions and caveats: Pathologically expanded recipient clonotypes increased progressively from day 30 to day 180 as diversity fell. At the given depth, recipient repertoires were over 95% de novo clonotypes.

The time point denotes: recipient sample about 28 days before transplant, after cytoreduction. Samples: about 28 days before transplant, then days 30, 100 and 180 after. Sequencing used immunoSEQ multiplex PCR; TCRdb keeps in-frame clones, though not all of them. Of approximately 50,000 clones in the sample, around 86% were seen once. In the case of this clone: Its specificity is not known.

CDR1 is SGDLS, CDR2 YYNGEE, per germline. V gave up 4 bases and J gave up 5 bases, with 15 bases separating them. This CDR3 contains 15 residues. Here the sequenced sample was peripheral blood mononuclear cells, taken before stem cell transplant. This TCR derives from a man between 60 and 75 years old with biphenotypic leukemia. Some clones in this sample may be carry-over from other donors' samples. The genes are TRBV9 and TRBJ1-4, with a possible D match to TRBD1 (5 bases). In nucleotides, the CDR3 is TGTGCCAGCAGCCCCCGGGGCGGGCTCAATGAAAAACTGTTTTTT. It is translated as CASSPRGGLNEKLFF.